A single sample is the source of the 25 T cell receptor beta chains below, sequenced in a study of T cells in Graves' hyperthyroidism and ophthalmopathy. What was amplified from RNA transcripts were TCR beta CDR3 regions. HTBI primers were employed in a first-round RT-PCR of the TCR CDR3. MiXCR was run by TCRdb on the multiplex PCR reads, yielding one entry per CDR3 protein. Among around 400,000 distinct CDR3 sequences listed, approximately 16% were seen once. Sequencing used blood. Receptor source: a woman aged 60-75 years with Graves' ophthalmopathy.

V and J are TRBV10-3 and TRBJ1-3; 7 nucleotides agree with TRBD1. Germline CDR1 reads ENHRY; CDR2 reads SYGVKD. V lost 5 bases to trimming and J lost 1 base; unmatched junction nucleotides: 5. This CDR3 region has 15 residues. In nucleotides, the CDR3 is TGTGCCATCAGTACCACAGGGGTATCTGGAAACACCATATATTTT. Protein product: CAISTTGVSGNTIYF.

This clonotype was seen only a few times. The gene calls are TRBV29-1 and TRBJ2-7, with TRBD2 identical over 7 bases. The CDR3 totals 10 residues. Germline assignment: CDR1 SQVTM and CDR2 ANQGSEA. V gave up 7 bases and J gave up 7 bases; unmatched junction bases: 4. CDR3 amino acids: CSAISGEQYF. CDR3 nucleotide sequence: TGCAGCGCTATTAGCGGGGAGCAGTACTTC.

This clonotype was recorded at least ten times. V and J are TRBV9 and TRBJ2-5; D gene ambiguous. There are 14 residues in the CDR3. The germline V gene encodes CDR1 SGDLS and CDR2 YYNGEE. Trimming took 1 base from V and 4 from J, leaving 11 bases between them. For the CDR3, the DNA is TGTGCCAGCAGCGTAAGCAACCGTCGAGAGACCCAGTACTTC. Amino acid sequence: CASSVSNRRETQYF.

This clonotype was seen only a few times. This sequence joins TRBV13 and TRBJ2-2; either TRBD1 or TRBD2 may fit D (5 bases each). Trimming took off 8 bases at V and 6 bases at J, with 13 bases between the two ends. The CDR3 covers 13 residues. Germline V CDR1 and CDR2: PRHDT, FYEKMQ (reference sequence). The CDR3 DNA reads TGTGCCAGCCGGGGACGAGTCGCCGGGGAGCTGTTTTTT. Protein product: CASRGRVAGELFF.

This clonotype was counted a few times. This chain uses TRBV2 with TRBJ1-2; no clear D gene. Germline V CDR1 and CDR2: SNHLY, FYNNEI. V lost 3 bases and J lost 0, with 8 bases in between. The CDR3 extends over 14 amino acids. The chain's CDR3 is CASSDVDSNYGYTF. The CDR3 coding sequence is TGTGCCAGCAGTGACGTGGACTCTAACTATGGCTACACCTTC.

This clonotype was observed a handful of times. V is TRBV20-1 and J is TRBJ2-5; 13 bases are shared with TRBD2. J was trimmed by 5 bases and V by 0 bases; bases with no gene match: 3. Germline V gene sequence: CDR1 DFQATT, CDR2 SNEGSKA (reference sequence). The CDR3 contains 15 residues. The CDR3 bases are TGCAGTGCTAGAGATGGGGGACTAGCGGGGGAGACCCAGTACTTC. It translates to CSARDGGLAGETQYF.

The genes are TRBV18 and TRBJ2-1; 8 nucleotides agree with TRBD1. Germline V CDR1 and CDR2: KGHSH, LQKENI. The trim removed 0 bases at V and 0 bases at J, leaving 7 bases unmatched. There are 18 residues in the CDR3. CDR3 sequence: CASSPPSTGGVSYNEQFF. The CDR3 nucleotides read TGTGCCAGCTCACCACCCTCTACAGGGGGTGTCTCCTACAATGAGCAGTTCTTC.

This clonotype was seen repeatedly, ten times or more. This chain joins TRBV7-2 and TRBJ2-1; tentatively, D is TRBD1 (5 bases). The CDR3 extends over 15 amino acids. Germline V gives CDR1 SGHTA, CDR2 FQGNSA. Between the trimmed V and J ends, which lost 4 bases and 7 bases, there was a span of 17 bases. The CDR3 bases are TGTGCCAGCAGCTCGTCGACAGCCCGTAAAAATGAGCAGTTCTTC. Protein: CASSSSTARKNEQFF.

The chain uses TRBV28 and TRBJ1-3; the D is unclear. Trimming removed 7 bases at V and 2 bases at J, with 6 bases between. CDR3 length: 12 residues. Germline CDR1 MDHEN, CDR2 SYDVKM. The CDR3 loop is CASIGAGNTIYF. DNA of the CDR3: TGTGCCAGCATCGGGGCTGGAAACACCATATATTTT. Using reference TRBV28 and TRBJ1-3 for the parts outside the CDR3, the full variable domain is DVKVTQSSRYLVKRTGEKVFLECVQDMDHENMFWYRQDPGLGLRLIYFSYDVKMKEKGDIPEGYSVSREKKERFSLILESASTNQTSMYLCASIGAGNTIYFGEGSWLTVV.

This chain uses TRBV9 with TRBJ2-2; D ambiguous. The germline CDR1 and CDR2 sequences are SGDLS and YYNGEE. The CDR3 consists of 14 residues. The V end was cut by 4 bases, the J end by 0 bases, with 7 bases between. CDR3 nucleotides: TGTGCCAGCAGCCAGGCATCGAACACCGGGGAGCTGTTTTTT. It encodes CASSQASNTGELFF.

The CDR3 sequence: CASIPRGGVEQETQYF. The CDR3 DNA sequence: TGTGCCAGCATTCCGAGGGGTGGGGTAGAGCAAGAGACCCAGTACTTC. V and J are TRBV6-1 and TRBJ2-5; D assignment may be TRBD1 or TRBD2 (5 bases each). The CDR3 runs 16 residues. CDR1 is MNHNS, CDR2 SASEGT, per germline. Trimming stripped 7 bases from V and 2 bases from J, with 20 bases between.

This clonotype showed up many times. The gene calls are TRBV3-1 and TRBJ2-5; 14 bases are a match to TRBD2. The CDR3 is made up of 16 amino acids. V was clipped by 3 bases and J by 4 bases; unmatched bases: 4. Germline CDR1 is LGHDT and CDR2 is YNNKEL (reference sequence). The CDR3 protein is CASSHGLAGGGETQYF. CDR3 coding DNA: TGTGCCAGCAGCCACGGACTAGCGGGAGGCGGAGAGACCCAGTACTTC.

This clonotype was seen ten or more times. The gene calls are TRBV30 and TRBJ1-1, with unresolved D. The CDR3 consists of 12 residues. The germline V gene has CDR1 GTSNPN and CDR2 SVGIG (reference sequence). Trimming took 2 bases from V and 3 from J, leaving 7 bases between them. The CDR3 loop reads CAWSNGHTEAFF. DNA for the CDR3: TGTGCCTGGAGTAACGGCCACACTGAAGCTTTCTTT.

This clonotype was detected many times. This chain uses TRBV20-1 with TRBJ2-7; no clear D. Trimming stripped 8 bases from V and 5 bases from J, with 16 bases between. The CDR3 is 12 amino acids. CDR1 is DFQATT and CDR2 is SNEGSKA in the germline V gene (reference sequence). CDR3 residues: CSTEAPSDEQYF. The CDR3 bases are TGCAGTACCGAGGCACCTTCGGACGAGCAGTACTTC.

The V call is TRBV11-1, the J call TRBJ1-1, with D possibly TRBD1 on 6 matching bases. Germline CDR1 reads SGHAT; CDR2 reads FQDESV (reference sequence). V was trimmed by 2 bases and J by 4 bases, leaving 14 bases between them. The CDR3 sequence is 15 residues long. The CDR3 reads CASSLLGDMGTEAFF. The CDR3 DNA reads TGTGCCAGCAGCTTACTGGGGGACATGGGCACTGAAGCTTTCTTT.

This clonotype was recorded at least ten times. The V and J genes are TRBV2 and TRBJ2-5; the D gene is possibly TRBD2 (5 bases). Trimming cost V 2 bases and J 4 bases, with 11 bases left between them. CDR3 size: 14 residues. Germline V CDR1 and CDR2: SNHLY, FYNNEI. The CDR3 DNA follows: TGTGCCAGCAGTGAATTTCTCGCGGGAGAGACCCAGTACTTC. This translates into CASSEFLAGETQYF.

This clonotype was counted ten times or more. This chain links TRBV11-1 with TRBJ2-1; TRBD1 might be the D (5 bases). The CDR3 contains 16 residues. CDR1 and CDR2 from the germline V gene are SGHAT and FQDESV (reference sequence). Trimming removed 1 base at V and 0 bases at J, with 10 bases between. CDR3 bases: TGTGCCAGCAGCTTAGTAAGGGGCTACTCCTACAATGAGCAGTTCTTC. This sequence encodes CASSLVRGYSYNEQFF.

This clonotype was observed many times. The chain combines TRBV28 with TRBJ2-3; the D gene is possibly TRBD2 (6 bases). CDR3 length: 15 residues. Trimming left V 5 bases short and J 0 bases short, with 12 bases between. The germline gives CDR1 MDHEN, CDR2 SYDVKM. The CDR3 DNA reads TGTGCCAGCAGTCCCCCTGGGGGGAGCACAGATACGCAGTATTTT. Encoded protein: CASSPPGGSTDTQYF.

This chain connects TRBV24-1 to TRBJ2-1, with 9 bases matching TRBD1. Germline V lookup: CDR1 KGHDR, CDR2 SFDVKD. The CDR3 length is 19 residues. V gave up 4 bases and J gave up 4 bases; unmatched junction bases: 16. The CDR3 is CATSDPGTGSKRVYNEQFF. The DNA for the CDR3 is TGTGCCACCAGTGACCCCGGGACAGGGTCGAAGAGGGTTTACAATGAGCAGTTCTTC.

This clonotype occurred many times. The genes are TRBV6-1 and TRBJ2-2; D not certain. The CDR3 loop spans 16 amino acids. CDR1 is MNHNS, CDR2 SASEGT, per germline. The ends were cut back, 6 bases at V and 0 bases at J, with 14 bases in the middle. The CDR3 DNA reads TGTGCCAGCAGCAGGCGGAGTCTAGCGAACACCGGGGAGCTGTTTTTT. It yields the protein CASSRRSLANTGELFF.

This clonotype was recorded many times. The rearrangement links TRBV6-5 to TRBJ2-2; a possible D gene is TRBD1 (5 bases). Germline V lookup: CDR1 MNHEY, CDR2 SVGAGI. Trimming pared 3 bases from V and 6 bases from J, leaving 11 bases between. The CDR3 contains 14 residues. This chain's CDR3 is CASSYPRAPGELFF. The CDR3 DNA is TGTGCCAGCAGTTATCCCAGGGCTCCCGGGGAGCTGTTTTTT.

This clonotype appeared many times. The DNA is omitted, as the CDR3 cannot be located on it reliably, and the CDR3 follows TCRdb's listing. The rearrangement uses TRBV12-3 or TRBV12-4 and TRBJ2-5; the D segment call TRBD2 is taken from the table without a DNA check. Inclusive of both ends, the CDR3 amounts to 16 amino acids. CDR3 sequence: CASSLPGPGFLETQYF.

The chain carries TRBV20-1 and TRBJ2-7, with D unclear. CDR3 length equals 14 residues. Trimming took off 3 bases at V and 5 bases at J, with 17 bases between the two ends. Per germline, CDR1 DFQATT and CDR2 SNEGSKA (reference sequence). CDR3 nucleotide sequence: TGCAGTGCTAGTTCAGACCCTACCCCGGACGAGCAGTACTTC. Its protein is CSASSDPTPDEQYF.

This clonotype was detected ten times or more. The chain is built from TRBV5-1 and TRBJ2-1; 7 nucleotides agree with TRBD2. From germline, CDR1 is SGHRS and CDR2 YFSETQ. Trimming cost V 9 bases and J 0 bases; bases outside gene matches: 6. There are 14 residues in the CDR3. CDR3 DNA: TGCGCCATTCCCCGGGACTACTCCTACAATGAGCAGTTCTTC. It specifies CAIPRDYSYNEQFF. Based on the CDR3 plus reference TRBV5-1 and TRBJ2-1, the full variable domain is KAGVTQTPRYLIKTRGQQVTLSCSPISGHRSVSWYQQTPGQGLQFLFEYFSETQRNKGNFPGRFSGRQFSNSRSEMNVSTLELGDSALYLCAIPRDYSYNEQFFGPGTRLTVL.

This sequence joins TRBV28 and TRBJ1-5, with D possibly being TRBD1 (6 bases). Germline-derived CDR1 and CDR2 are MDHEN and SYDVKM. Trimming took off 7 bases at V and 11 bases at J, with 18 bases between the two ends. This CDR3 contains 13 residues. In nucleotides, the CDR3 is TGTGCCAGCACCGGGACACTTGTTAGGGCCCAGCATTTT. Translated, it gives CASTGTLVRAQHF.